This T cell receptor beta chain was captured by sequencing in a study of regulatory T cells in long-lasting Graves disease (dated by TCRdb to the early 2020s). For context, the study as a whole: To count as having persistent Graves' disease, a patient had to have received antithyroid drug treatment for over 5 years with TSH receptor autoantibodies remaining persistently positive. Patients with persistent Graves' disease were compared with patients with newly diagnosed Graves' disease using TCR sequencing and RNA sequencing of peripheral blood. The study was conducted in China and was registered as a clinical trial. A total of roughly 33 samples underwent TCR sequencing: around 13 from persistent and about 20 from newly diagnosed Graves' disease patients. On average, persistent Graves' disease patients in the clinical cohort had been on antithyroid drugs for approximately 10 years.

Library preparation was by multiplex PCR. TCRdb lists the instrument as Illumina HiSeq 4000. TCR beta libraries were built with iRepertoire HTBI primers and Arm-PCR amplification of CDR3 regions. Gel purification was performed on PCR products prior to sequencing. The original pipeline was this. Gene usage analysis of CDR3 amino acid clonotypes relied on the roughly 60 TRBV and about 15 TRBJ segments identified across samples. Filtered high-quality paired reads were merged into contigs using COPE and FqMerger. BLAST was used to align contigs to IMGT TRBV, TRBD and TRBJ reference genes, and CDR3 was defined according to IMGT. Clonotypes above 0.1% frequency were classified as highly expanded clones. Shannon entropy served as the measure of repertoire diversity, while the Gini coefficient captured V-J evenness. A clonotype found in more than one individual was treated as public. The public reads were run again by TCRdb, first through fastp at Q25 and then through MiXCR, and only productive beta chains were kept. Each CDR3 protein gets just one entry, which takes the most common genes and DNA from the rows behind it. These V and J calls are TCRdb output, not the study's own analysis. The sample data list 700,000 or so distinct CDR3 sequences, and approximately 31% of these were observed just once. Of the sample, under 55% is held by the ten largest clones.

Study-wide findings and limitations: The small sample size was acknowledged by the authors as a limitation that may reduce accuracy. Persistent disease showed preferential use of TRBV28, TRBJ1-2 and TRBJ2-5, whereas newly diagnosed disease favored TRBV20-1 and TRBJ2-1. Only peripheral blood was studied, because thyroid tissue, the primary lesion, was inaccessible. Only the TCR beta chain was sequenced and analyzed. Persistent Graves' disease patients showed lower TCR Shannon entropy and fewer highly expanded clones than newly diagnosed patients, suggesting clonal expansion. A larger number of public clonotypes was shared among persistent patients (approximately 3,000) than among newly diagnosed patients (approximately 1,000).

This clonotype was picked up a small number of times. Its antigen is currently not known. No qualities accompany the bases; no much larger clone lies one base away. V is cut back by 0 bases and J by 4 bases, with 5 bases in the junction unmatched. The germline V gene gives CDR1 as MGHDK and CDR2 as SYGVNS. The CDR3 covers 15 residues, taking in both the cysteine and the phenylalanine. Of all the DNA, just the CDR3 is kept, 45 bases in frame from base 1. Per the publication, the time point label means: persistent/refractory GD, antithyroid drugs over 5 years with positive TRAb. RNA was extracted from PBMCs in TRIzol for both TCR sequencing and RNA sequencing. The diagnosis of Graves' disease was made according to American Thyroid Association guidelines. Patients were recruited from an endocrinology department in Xi'an, China. From each patient, 8 to 10 milliliters of peripheral blood was collected into an EDTA anticoagulant tube. Ficoll Paque Plus density gradient separation was used to isolate PBMCs, and no additional T cell sorting was done. An Agilent 2100 Bioanalyzer and agarose gel were used to check RNA quality, and a NanoDrop 2000 was used to measure RNA concentration.

The source material was peripheral blood mononuclear cells (PBMCs), sampled when the disease was refractory, from a patient treated with antithyroid drugs. Recombination connected TRBV25-1 to TRBJ1-2, and TRBD1 matches 7 of the central bases. This sequence originates from a female donor with Graves disease. The CDR3 region reads CASSEYHRGFYGYTF. The base sequence is TGTGCCAGCAGTGAATATCACAGGGGTTTCTATGGCTACACCTTC.